The rows below give T cell receptor beta chains drawn from one sample of a study of human CD8 memory T cell subsets. Reanalyzing the 5' RACE reads, TCRdb keeps one entry per CDR3 protein, without DNA. The listing contains thousands of distinct CDR3 sequences. The sequencing input was CD8+ T cells from PBMCs. The receptors come from a human donor in good health. Each CDR3 is given with its conserved first and last residue. The order of the fields is clone size, V gene, J gene, CDR3 protein. Expanded clones get a size class; other rows say once, few or many, or leave the size out.

-,TRBV15,TRBJ2-1,CATSRDRSSSYNEQFF
-,TRBV2,TRBJ2-5,CASSQDTPWETQYF
-,TRBV7-6,TRBJ2-7,CASSPGTGPAYEQYF
-,TRBV28,TRBJ1-2,CASSPDRVYNPLGDGYTF
-,TRBV20-1,TRBJ1-1,CSATTGTVTEAFF
-,TRBV7-8,TRBJ2-2,CASSSGGTGELFF
-,TRBV5-6,TRBJ1-2,CASSLQTVANYGYTF
-,TRBV4-3,TRBJ1-1,CASSQGGAPEAFF
-,TRBV27,TRBJ2-7,CASSLRGPYEQYF
large,TRBV13,TRBJ2-7,CASSLRGGPYEQYF
-,TRBV2,TRBJ2-1,CASSEMAGGSYNEQFF
-,TRBV9,TRBJ2-1,CASSAQRDRGDNEQFF
-,TRBV15,TRBJ2-1,CATSTSGTGGRSSYNEQFF
-,TRBV6-6,TRBJ1-2,CASSSGYGYTF
-,TRBV10-3,TRBJ2-1,CAIGPGFFDNEQFF
-,TRBV20-1,TRBJ2-7,CSAVTGGPYEQYF
medium-sized,TRBV7-9,TRBJ2-2,CASSFSQGETGELFF
medium-sized,TRBV12-3/TRBV12-4,TRBJ1-1,CASTSGTLNTEAFF
-,TRBV7-2,TRBJ2-1,CASSSGTGGASSYNEQFF
-,TRBV7-9,TRBJ2-1,CASSLPASGRDREQFF
-,TRBV9,TRBJ2-2,CASSVAAGGHTGELFF
-,TRBV25-1,TRBJ2-7,CASSPGTGGQYEQYF
-,TRBV5-1,TRBJ2-7,CASSPLGTTYEQYF
-,TRBV4-2,TRBJ2-7,CASSQDRGQVSYEQYF
medium-sized,TRBV6-2/TRBV6-3,TRBJ2-2,CASSPGRHTGELFF
-,TRBV3-1,TRBJ2-3,CASSQDWAGVTDTQYF
-,TRBV5-1,TRBJ2-1,CASSPTGYNEQFF
-,TRBV15,TRBJ2-1,CATSVELAGGGEQFF
-,TRBV18,TRBJ2-1,CASSPPSAYNEQFF
-,TRBV6-5,TRBJ1-1,CASSLGTGPMNTEAFF
-,TRBV6-2/TRBV6-3,TRBJ1-5,CASSLPAYQPQHF
-,TRBV20-1,TRBJ2-1,CSARDQETSDNEQFF
-,TRBV20-1,TRBJ1-1,CSARSTEAEAFF